The 16 T cell receptor beta chains presented below share a single source sample, sequenced in a study of blood T cell repertoires in COVID-19. Profiled with immunoSEQ multiplex PCR; TCRdb holds only in-frame clones, not every one. Of 50,000 to 85,000 clones listed, about 80% are singletons. The specimen sequenced was peripheral blood. The receptors come from a human donor in a cohort sampled during active COVID-19.

The chain joins TRBV10-3 to TRBJ2-1; 10 nucleotides match TRBD2. V was clipped by 0 bases and J by 7 bases; unmatched bases: 9. The CDR3 runs to 17 residues. Germline lookup yields CDR1 ENHRY and CDR2 SYGVKD. CDR3 region: CAISESWSGRAGNEQFF. CDR3 DNA sequence: TGTGCCATCAGTGAGTCGTGGAGCGGGAGGGCCGGAAATGAGCAGTTCTTC.

This clone showed up just a few times. The V call is TRBV19, the J call TRBJ1-3, with D uncertain. There are 14 residues in the CDR3. Per germline, CDR1 LNHDA and CDR2 SQIVND (reference sequence). The V gene lost 5 bases and the J gene lost 2 bases, with 10 bases spanning the gap. The CDR3 nucleotides read TGTGCCAGTAGTCCCCACGCGCCTGGAAACACCATATATTTT. This sequence encodes CASSPHAPGNTIYF.

V and J are TRBV7-9 and TRBJ2-2; 10 bases align to TRBD1. After removal of 5 bases from V and 7 bases from J, the junction contained 7 bases not matched to a gene. Germline CDR1 is SEHNR and CDR2 is FQNEAQ (reference sequence). The CDR3 covers 15 residues. The DNA for the CDR3 is TGTGCCAGCAGCCGAGACAGGGGGCCGGACGGGGAGCTGTTTTTT. Translation: CASSRDRGPDGELFF.

This clone has only a few counts. V gene TRBV4-2 combines with J gene TRBJ1-6; 8 bases agree with TRBD1. Per the germline V gene, CDR1 is LGHNA and CDR2 is YNFKEQ. The CDR3 totals 16 residues. J lost 5 bases, V lost 0 bases, and 3 bases had no gene match. The CDR3 DNA reads TGTGCCAGCAGCCAAGACCAGGGACAGGATAATTCACCCCTCCACTTT. This encodes CASSQDQGQDNSPLHF.

The J gene is TRBJ2-2, the V gene TRBV6-4, with D possibly TRBD2 on 5 matching bases. This CDR3 comprises 14 residues. Trimming shortened V by 8 bases and J by 1 base, and 11 bases separated the two germline ends. Germline CDR1 and CDR2: MRHNA and SNTAGT. CDR3 amino acids: CASEKDLNTGELFF. The CDR3 DNA reads TGTGCCAGCGAAAAGGACTTGAACACCGGGGAGCTGTTTTTT.

This clone has only one observation. The chain uses TRBV7-2 and TRBJ2-7; D is perhaps TRBD1 (5 bases). Per germline, CDR1 SGHTA and CDR2 FQGNSA. V was pared by 2 bases and J by 3 bases, with 8 bases between. This CDR3 is built from 13 residues. CDR3 in amino acids: CASSLQGVYEQYF. CDR3 sequence (DNA): TGTGCCAGCAGCTTACAGGGTGTCTACGAGCAGTACTTC. Drawing the rest from reference TRBV7-2 and TRBJ2-7, the complete variable domain is GAGVSQSPSNKVTEKGKDVELRCDPISGHTALYWYRQSLGQGLEFLIYFQGNSAPDKSGLPSDRFSAERTGGSVSTLTIQRTQQEDSAVYLCASSLQGVYEQYFGPGTRLTVT.

V is TRBV7-3 and J is TRBJ2-1, with 8 bases that match TRBD2. Trimming removed 5 bases from V and 1 base from J; junction bases left unmatched: 4. Germline V gene data show CDR1 as SGHTA and CDR2 as FQGTGA. The CDR3 runs to 15 residues. CDR3 in amino acids: CASSLSGTSYNEQFF. In nucleotides, the CDR3 is TGTGCCAGCAGCCTTAGCGGGACATCCTACAATGAGCAGTTCTTC.

The V and J genes are TRBV7-3 and TRBJ1-4; D call uncertain. V lost 4 bases and J 5 bases, leaving 23 bases between the germline ends. This CDR3 is built from 18 residues. CDR1 is SGHTA and CDR2 is FQGTGA in the germline V gene. CDR3 in amino acids: CASSSLPLAQIRNEKLFF. Written as DNA, the CDR3 is TGTGCCAGCAGCTCGCTACCCCTAGCACAGATACGAAATGAAAAACTGTTTTTT.

The rearrangement links TRBV29-1 to TRBJ1-1; 8 bases are shared with TRBD1. CDR1 and CDR2 from the germline V gene are SQVTM and ANQGSEA. V gave up 4 bases and J gave up 7 bases; unmatched junction bases: 11. The CDR3 has 14 residues. The chain's CDR3 is CSVGSNRDRFEAFF. CDR3 nucleotides: TGCAGCGTTGGATCAAACCGGGACAGGTTTGAAGCTTTCTTT.

CDR3 amino acids: CASRLTGATEAFF. In DNA, the CDR3 is TGTGCCAGCAGACTGACAGGGGCGACTGAAGCTTTCTTT. V is TRBV28 and J is TRBJ1-1; 8 bases map to TRBD1. V was clipped by 6 bases and J by 5 bases; unmatched bases: 5. Germline CDR1 reads MDHEN; CDR2 reads SYDVKM. The CDR3 extends over 13 amino acids.

V and J are TRBV20-1 and TRBJ1-4, with 7 positions matching TRBD1. Germline V lookup: CDR1 DFQATT, CDR2 SNEGSKA (reference sequence). The length of the CDR3 is 15 residues. J lost 3 bases, V lost 3 bases, and 7 bases had no gene match. The CDR3 sequence is CSASVGDSANEKLFF. Written as DNA, the CDR3 is TGCAGTGCTAGTGTCGGGGACAGCGCTAATGAAAAACTGTTTTTT.

The V call is TRBV19, the J call TRBJ1-5, with TRBD1 identical over 7 bases. V lost 4 bases and J lost 6; bases outside the gene matches: 6. Per the germline V gene, CDR1 is LNHDA and CDR2 is SQIVND (reference sequence). CDR3 size: 14 residues. In DNA, the CDR3 is TGTGCCAGTAGTAAAGGACAGGCCTCTCAGCCCCAGCATTTT. This codes for CASSKGQASQPQHF.

The rearrangement uses TRBV10-3 and TRBJ1-1, with D possibly being TRBD1 (6 bases). The CDR3 has 12 amino acids. V lost 6 bases, J lost 4 bases, and 9 bases lay in between. The germline V gene encodes CDR1 ENHRY and CDR2 SYGVKD. The CDR3 bases are TGTGCCATCAGCAGGGGTGGCACTGAAGCTTTCTTT. Residues: CAISRGGTEAFF.

The CDR3 here is CASSAEGQGVGTEAFF. CDR3 DNA sequence: TGTGCCAGCAGTGCCGAGGGGCAGGGGGTGGGCACTGAAGCTTTCTTT. J is TRBJ1-1 and V is TRBV6-4, with 7 bases that match TRBD1. V trimming: 4 bases; J trimming: 4 bases; junction bases outside the gene matches: 12. Looked up from germline, CDR1 is MRHNA and CDR2 is SNTAGT. This CDR3 has 16 residues.

This clone was found a few times. The rearrangement joins TRBV28 to TRBJ2-7; D unclear. The CDR3 has 13 amino acids. Germline CDR1 MDHEN, CDR2 SYDVKM. V gave up 5 bases and J gave up 0 bases, with 8 bases separating them. DNA of the CDR3: TGTGCCAGCAGTCGTACTCCCTCCTACGAGCAGTACTTC. Protein product: CASSRTPSYEQYF.

The chain joins TRBV7-2 to TRBJ2-7; 9 positions match TRBD2. This CDR3 contains 14 residues. Germline-derived CDR1 and CDR2 are SGHTA and FQGNSA. The J segment lost 3 bases and the V segment lost 5 bases, leaving 5 bases of the junction unmatched. The CDR3 nucleotides are TGTGCCAGCAGCAAAGGTAGCGGGAGCTACGAGCAGTACTTC. Translating it yields CASSKGSGSYEQYF.